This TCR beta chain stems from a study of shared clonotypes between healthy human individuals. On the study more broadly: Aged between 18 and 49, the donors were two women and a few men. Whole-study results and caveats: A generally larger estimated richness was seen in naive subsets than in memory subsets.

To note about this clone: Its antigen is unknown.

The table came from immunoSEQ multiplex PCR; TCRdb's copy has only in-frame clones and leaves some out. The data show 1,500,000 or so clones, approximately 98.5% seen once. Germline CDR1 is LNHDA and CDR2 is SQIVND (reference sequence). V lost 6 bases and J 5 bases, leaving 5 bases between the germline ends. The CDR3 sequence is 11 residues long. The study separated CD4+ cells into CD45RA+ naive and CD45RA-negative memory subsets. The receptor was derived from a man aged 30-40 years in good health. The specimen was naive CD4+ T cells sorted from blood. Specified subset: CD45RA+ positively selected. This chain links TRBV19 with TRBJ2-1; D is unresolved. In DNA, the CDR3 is TGTGCCAGTAGCGAGAACAATGAGCAGTTCTTC. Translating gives CASSENNEQFF.